This T cell receptor beta chain was recovered during a study of blood T cells in healthy people across ages. Regarding the study as a whole: Whereas aged donors had fewer naive CD4+ cells, long-lived donors had more of them and higher diversity.

Germline V gene lookup returns CDR1 SEHNR and CDR2 FQNEAQ (reference sequence). V was trimmed by 5 bases and J by 13 bases, leaving 3 bases between them. This CDR3 has 8 residues. Through a sample-barcoded 5' primer and a J-beta primer mix, a second PCR was run for roughly 6 to 12 cycles. Per-sample output comprised a minimum of 3 million paired-end reads containing CDR3. TCRdb used MiXCR to reprocess the 5' RACE reads, holding one entry per CDR3 protein. Among about 780,000 distinct CDR3 sequences listed, about 42% were seen once. Of note for this clonotype: The antigen remains unidentified.

The chain employs TRBV7-9 and TRBJ2-1; the D is unclear. This TCR was recovered from an elderly man in good health. The sample taken for sequencing was blood. The DNA of the CDR3 is TGTGCCAGCAGCGGTCAGTTCTTC. This gives the protein CASSGQFF.